The text below deals with one T cell receptor beta chain. Original handling: Estimation of nucleated cell counts was performed using reference gene primer amplification. TCRdb's table, derived via immunoSEQ multiplex PCR, lists solely in-frame clones and lacks some. V and J calls and clone size come straight from that table; D and trimming were deduced from the DNA. The sample yields approximately 170,000 clones, about 80% seen once. The data are from a study of blood T cell repertoires in COVID-19. About the study: Donors in the United States, Italy and Spain gave samples during acute or convalescent COVID-19. T cells, B-cell-depleted T cells, or PBMCs provided the cDNA or gDNA that served as material.

The germline V gene encodes CDR1 SNHLY and CDR2 FYNNEI. The CDR3 is made up of 14 amino acids. Trimming cost V 4 bases and J 5 bases, with 11 bases left between them. Sequenced sample: peripheral blood. This TCR was recovered from a human donor with acute or convalescent COVID-19. The donor label of this sample is uncertain. This rearrangement joins TRBV2 to TRBJ2-2, with a possible D match to TRBD2 (6 bases). The CDR3 DNA reads TGTGCCAGCAGTGGGGGGACTGGAACCGGGGAGCTGTTTTTT. It translates to CASSGGTGTGELFF. Full variable domain (outside the CDR3, taken from reference TRBV2 and TRBJ2-2): EPEVTQTPSHQVTQMGQEVILRCVPISNHLYFYWYRQILGQKVEFLVSFYNNEISEKSEIFDDQFSVERPDGSNFTLKIRSTKLEDSAMYFCASSGGTGTGELFFGEGSRLTVL.